Shown below are 18 T cell receptor beta chains from a single sample sequenced in a study of spatial heterogeneity in lung cancer. A single record per CDR3 protein comes from TCRdb applying MiXCR to the 5' RACE reads. The top ten hold roughly two fifths of the sample, which has 85,000 to 100,000 distinct CDR3 sequences, less than 15% seen once. Time point of the sample: sample taken at primary tumor resection. Whole RNA obtained from tumor, nontumor lung or frozen PBMC underwent sequencing without sorting. The source material was PBMCs, sampled at surgery. These TCRs come from a male donor with early-stage non-small cell lung cancer.

CDR3 nucleotide sequence: TGCAGTGCTAGTAGGGTGGCTCTTGGTTTGGATGAGCAGTTCTTC. Translating it yields CSASRVALGLDEQFF. The rearrangement joins TRBV20-1 to TRBJ2-1, with no clear D. The CDR3 runs 15 residues. The germline V gene has CDR1 DFQATT and CDR2 SNEGSKA (reference sequence). The V end lost 3 bases, the J end lost 8 bases, and 20 bases lay between the germline ends.

Only a few counts were recorded for this clonotype. This chain uses TRBV19 with TRBJ2-7; 10 bases are shared with TRBD1. The CDR3 runs 15 residues. The trim removed 5 bases at V and 6 bases at J, leaving 10 bases unmatched. Germline V lookup: CDR1 LNHDA, CDR2 SQIVND (reference sequence). The CDR3 nucleotides are TGTGCCAGTAGTGCTCCGAGGGACAGGGGACGCGAGCAGTACTTC. Translation gives CASSAPRDRGREQYF.

The chain couples TRBV21-1 to TRBJ2-3; TRBD1, the D gene given by the table, was not confirmed from the DNA. TRBV21-1 is a documented pseudogene. The CDR3 extends over 19 amino acids. The CDR3: CASSTGGEQGIQGPDTQYF. The CDR3 bases are TGTGCCAGCAGCACAGGGGGGGAACAGGGAATTCAAGGGCCAGATACGCAGTATTTT.

This chain's CDR3 is CASSQVQGSDETQYF. CDR3 nucleotides: TGTGCCAGCAGCCAGGTACAGGGGTCTGACGAGACCCAGTACTTC. J is TRBJ2-5 and V is TRBV4-2; the match to TRBD1 covers 7 bases. The ends lost 3 bases at V and 5 bases at J; junction bases unmatched: 9. Germline CDR1 is LGHNA and CDR2 is YNFKEQ. There are 15 residues in the CDR3.

This clonotype was detected many times. The chain is built from TRBV7-2 and TRBJ1-2; D gene unclear. V was pared by 4 bases and J by 4 bases, with 13 bases between. Per germline, CDR1 SGHTA and CDR2 FQGNSA. This CDR3 comprises 14 residues. CDR3 bases: TGTGCCAGCAGCTCCCCCGGCGCCTCCTATGGCTACACCTTC. Protein product: CASSSPGASYGYTF. The whole variable domain, remainder taken from reference TRBV7-2 and TRBJ1-2, is GAGVSQSPSNKVTEKGKDVELRCDPISGHTALYWYRQSLGQGLEFLIYFQGNSAPDKSGLPSDRFSAERTGGSVSTLTIQRTQQEDSAVYLCASSSPGASYGYTFGSGTRLTVV.

This clonotype appeared a few times. The chain has TRBV7-2 and TRBJ2-2; 7 positions match TRBD1. V gave up 2 bases and J gave up 0 bases; unmatched junction bases: 3. The CDR3 totals 16 residues. Germline lookup yields CDR1 SGHTA and CDR2 FQGNSA. Written as DNA, the CDR3 is TGTGCCAGCAGCTTACAACAGGGGCCGAACACCGGGGAGCTGTTTTTT. It specifies CASSLQQGPNTGELFF. Full variable domain (remainder filled in from reference TRBV7-2 and TRBJ2-2): GAGVSQSPSNKVTEKGKDVELRCDPISGHTALYWYRQSLGQGLEFLIYFQGNSAPDKSGLPSDRFSAERTGGSVSTLTIQRTQQEDSAVYLCASSLQQGPNTGELFFGEGSRLTVL.

This clonotype was recorded at least ten times. The chain combines TRBV9 with TRBJ1-2, with 7 bases identical to TRBD1. The CDR3 is 14 amino acids. The V gene end was trimmed by 4 bases and the J gene end by 5 bases; junction bases not matched to a gene: 8. Germline values: CDR1 SGDLS, CDR2 YYNGEE. The DNA of the CDR3 is TGTGCCAGCAGCTTCAGAGACAGGGAATATGGCTACACCTTC. Translating it yields CASSFRDREYGYTF.

This CDR3 reads CASSARTGYRETQYF. For the CDR3, the DNA is TGTGCCAGCAGCGCCCGAACGGGGTACCGGGAGACCCAGTACTTC. The chain is built from TRBV9 and TRBJ2-5, with a possible D match to TRBD2 (5 bases). V was shortened by 3 bases and J by 5 bases, with 17 bases between the two germline ends. The germline V gene has CDR1 SGDLS and CDR2 YYNGEE. The CDR3 covers 15 residues.

This clonotype showed up many times. CDR3 sequence: CSVSGGGREREQYF. For the CDR3, the DNA is TGCAGCGTTTCAGGGGGGGGCCGGGAGCGAGAGCAGTACTTC. This sequence joins TRBV29-1 and TRBJ2-7; D might be TRBD1 or TRBD2, each matching 7 bases. Per germline, CDR1 SQVTM and CDR2 ANQGSEA. The CDR3 runs to 14 residues. The V gene lost 5 bases and the J gene lost 7 bases, with 21 bases spanning the gap.

In its sample, this clonotype was seen a few times. CDR3 protein: CASSLEALSSYNSPLHF. The DNA for the CDR3 is TGTGCCAGCAGCTTAGAGGCACTGAGCTCCTATAATTCACCCCTCCACTTT. The chain links TRBV7-8 to TRBJ1-6; D is uncertain. Germline CDR1 SGHVS, CDR2 FQNEAQ. This CDR3 region has 17 residues. Trimming took off 1 base at V and 0 bases at J, with 10 bases between the two ends. The full variable domain, rest sourced from reference TRBV7-8 and TRBJ1-6, is GAGVSQSPRYKVAKRGQDVALRCDPISGHVSLFWYQQALGQGPEFLTYFQNEAQLDKSGLPSDRFFAERPEGSVSTLKIQRTQQEDSAVYLCASSLEALSSYNSPLHFGNGTRLTVT.

This chain joins TRBV18 and TRBJ2-7; D is ambiguous. Germline V gene data show CDR1 as KGHSH and CDR2 as LQKENI. The CDR3 totals 11 residues. V dropped 2 bases and J dropped 5 bases, with 4 bases sitting between them. The CDR3 nucleotides read TGTGCCAGCTCACCAAGCCACGAGCAGTACTTC. This codes for CASSPSHEQYF. Filled out from reference TRBV18 and TRBJ2-7, the complete variable domain reads NAGVMQNPRHLVRRRGQEARLRCSPMKGHSHVYWYRQLPEEGLKFMVYLQKENIIDESGMPKERFSAEFPKEGPSILRIQQVVRGDSAAYFCASSPSHEQYFGPGTRLTVT.

In its sample, this clonotype was seen a few times. The V gene is TRBV29-1, the J gene TRBJ2-7, with D maybe TRBD2 (5 bases). The CDR3 is 14 residues long. CDR1 and CDR2 from the germline V gene are SQVTM and ANQGSEA. V lost 3 bases and J 8 bases, leaving 20 bases between the germline ends. This CDR3 is CSVDFGESTFKQYF. DNA for the CDR3: TGCAGCGTTGATTTTGGGGAGTCTACGTTTAAGCAGTACTTC.

The V gene is TRBV7-9, the J gene TRBJ1-5; D call uncertain. From germline, CDR1 is SEHNR and CDR2 FQNEAQ (reference sequence). V lost 3 bases and J lost 2, with 2 bases in between. The length of the CDR3 is 12 residues. Here the CDR3 reads CASSFGNQPQHF. CDR3 nucleotide sequence: TGTGCCAGCAGCTTCGGCAATCAGCCCCAGCATTTT.

This clonotype was counted only a few times. The CDR3 DNA reads TGTGCCACCAGTGACGGGACGAATCGGAGGGGGGGTCAGCCCCAGCATTTT. Its translation is CATSDGTNRRGGQPQHF. This chain connects TRBV24-1 to TRBJ1-5; D may be TRBD1 (6 bases). With 4 bases removed from V and 6 bases from J, the gap between germline ends came to 21 bases. The germline V gene has CDR1 KGHDR and CDR2 SFDVKD. The CDR3 is made up of 17 amino acids.

The V call is TRBV6-6, the J call TRBJ2-1, with TRBD1 identical over 11 bases. Germline CDR1 MNHNY, CDR2 SVGAGI (reference sequence). V trimming: 5 bases; J trimming: 8 bases; junction bases outside the gene matches: 5. This CDR3 has 14 amino acids. CDR3 coding DNA: TGTGCCAGCAGTGGGACAGGGGGGCCGGATGAGCAGTTCTTC. This gives the protein CASSGTGGPDEQFF.

V and J are TRBV7-2 and TRBJ2-2, with D possibly being TRBD1 (6 bases). The CDR3 loop spans 15 amino acids. The ends were cut back, 1 base at V and 9 bases at J, with 15 bases in the middle. Germline loops: CDR1 SGHTA, CDR2 FQGNSA. The CDR3 DNA reads as TGTGCCAGCAGCTTAGTTGCAGGGGCGCAAAGGGAGCTGTTTTTT. Its protein is CASSLVAGAQRELFF.

This clonotype was seen ten or more times. This sequence joins TRBV5-1 and TRBJ2-3; tentative D call: TRBD2 (6 bases). The CDR3 loop spans 16 amino acids. The V gene lost 0 bases and the J gene lost 2 bases, with 13 bases spanning the gap. Germline V gene sequence: CDR1 SGHRS, CDR2 YFSETQ. CDR3 protein: CASSLEPGADTDTQYF. The CDR3, as DNA: TGCGCCAGCAGCTTGGAGCCGGGAGCGGACACAGATACGCAGTATTTT.

The rearrangement uses TRBV7-2 and TRBJ2-7; D unresolved. V was clipped by 5 bases and J by 6 bases, with 11 bases between them. CDR3 size: 12 residues. Germline-derived CDR1 and CDR2 are SGHTA and FQGNSA. CDR3 nucleotides: TGTGCCAGCAGCCCCAGTACGAGCGAGCAGTACTTC. Protein: CASSPSTSEQYF. The whole variable domain, remainder taken from reference TRBV7-2 and TRBJ2-7, is GAGVSQSPSNKVTEKGKDVELRCDPISGHTALYWYRQSLGQGLEFLIYFQGNSAPDKSGLPSDRFSAERTGGSVSTLTIQRTQQEDSAVYLCASSPSTSEQYFGPGTRLTVT.